The clone carrying this TCR beta chain was detected only a few times. As yet, its antigen is unknown. This specimen belongs to a study of beta chain features in type 1 diabetes. Study-level information: Sorted cells, 107,917,701 in number, were examined across all samples. General study points: There was a moderate but significant shortening of TCRB CDR3s in all four CD4+ subsets of Type 1 diabetes patients. An over-representation of cells with high TCR expression could result from cDNA sequencing.

All of the isolated RNA was reverse transcribed, so expressed TCRB transcripts were sequenced. Assay: immunoSEQ multiplex PCR; the TCRdb copy retains only in-frame clones and omits some. The sample lists more than 300,000 clones; approximately 15% were seen once. The CDR3 has 17 amino acids. Germline CDR1 and CDR2: MNHEY and SMNVEV (reference sequence). Between the trimmed V and J ends, which lost 3 bases and 0 bases, there was a span of 15 bases. A sort by CD45RO/CCR7/CD25/CD127/CD95/CD27 yielded CD4+ naive, central memory, regulatory and stem cell-like memory cells. The V gene is TRBV27, the J gene TRBJ2-1, with a tentative D call TRBD1 (6 bases). The sequence was obtained from a woman aged 18-29 years in good health. Material for sequencing was naive CD4+ T cells from blood. CDR3 sequence (DNA): TGTGCCAGCAGTTTGTCCACGGGACACCGCTCCTACAATGAGCAGTTCTTC. Encoded protein: CASSLSTGHRSYNEQFF.